What follows are 30 T cell receptor beta chains derived from one specimen sequenced in a study of vaccination and CD4 T cells after COVID-19. Their specific antigens are unknown. With the Oncomine TCR Beta short-read assay, DNA from cultured CD4+ T cells was sequenced. TCRdb ran MiXCR on the PCR reads and lists one entry per CDR3 protein. Among fewer than 15,000 distinct CDR3 sequences, 55% to 75% were seen once, and the ten largest hold roughly 10%. As to treatment: roughly ten-day PBMC culture with coronavirus spike peptide pools or control peptides (ViraFEST assay). Here the sequenced sample was CD4+ T cells from blood, cultured in vitro, taken before SARS-CoV-2 vaccination. The receptors derive from a human donor who had recovered from COVID-19.

The rearrangement joins TRBV7-2 to TRBJ2-1; D might be TRBD1 (6 bases). The CDR3 runs to 14 residues. Per germline, CDR1 SGHTA and CDR2 FQGNSA. V was cut by 3 bases and J by 6 bases, with 12 bases left in between. CDR3 amino acids: CASSFYTGFNEQFF. CDR3 nucleotide sequence: TGTGCCAGCAGCTTCTATACAGGGTTCAATGAGCAGTTCTTC.

V and J are TRBV19 and TRBJ1-1; TRBD1 is a possible D gene (6 bases). The CDR3 is 16 amino acids. Trimming removed 1 base from V and 1 base from J, with 13 bases in between. Germline V gene sequence: CDR1 LNHDA, CDR2 SQIVND (reference sequence). In nucleotides, the CDR3 is TGTGCCAGTAGTATAGCGGGCGGCAGGGGGAACACTGAAGCTTTCTTT. As protein: CASSIAGGRGNTEAFF.

CDR3 in amino acids: CSARDPGSGRWDEQFF. The CDR3 nucleotides read TGCAGTGCTAGAGATCCGGGTAGCGGGAGGTGGGATGAGCAGTTCTTC. The chain uses TRBV20-1 and TRBJ2-1; 10 bases fit TRBD2. Trimming took 0 bases from V and 8 from J; bases not matched to a gene: 10. Germline V gene sequence: CDR1 DFQATT, CDR2 SNEGSKA (reference sequence). The CDR3 is 16 amino acids.

The rearrangement joins TRBV5-4 to TRBJ2-5; no reliable D call. The V end lost 2 bases, the J end lost 4 bases, and 9 bases lay between the germline ends. Per the germline V gene, CDR1 is SGHNT and CDR2 is YYREEE (reference sequence). The CDR3 contains 13 residues. For the CDR3, the DNA is TGTGCCAGCAGCTTATACCTTACAGAGACCCAGTACTTC. It specifies CASSLYLTETQYF.

The chain employs TRBV19 and TRBJ2-1; 8 bases match TRBD2. Trimming at V came to 6 bases and at J to 6 bases, leaving 4 bases not matched to a gene. This CDR3 region has 13 residues. Germline CDR1 is LNHDA and CDR2 is SQIVND (reference sequence). The CDR3 sequence is CASSVGRVNEQFF. The CDR3 coding sequence is TGTGCCAGTAGCGTCGGGAGGGTCAATGAGCAGTTCTTC.

The chain uses TRBV10-3 and TRBJ1-1, with no clear D. From germline, CDR1 is ENHRY and CDR2 SYGVKD. Deletions cut 3 bases from V and 5 bases from J, with 13 bases between. There are 14 residues in the CDR3. The chain's CDR3 is CAISEVLTGTEAFF. The CDR3 bases are TGTGCCATCAGTGAAGTCCTTACGGGGACTGAAGCTTTCTTT.

This rearrangement joins TRBV5-6 to TRBJ1-2; 10 bases are shared with TRBD1. CDR3 length: 14 residues. J was trimmed by 3 bases and V by 4 bases; bases with no gene match: 3. Germline V gives CDR1 SGHDT, CDR2 YYEEEE. The CDR3 DNA sequence: TGTGCCAGCAGCCCAGGACAGGGGGACTATGGCTACACCTTC. This translates into CASSPGQGDYGYTF.

The chain joins TRBV5-1 to TRBJ2-5; 13 bases are shared with TRBD2. The CDR3 extends over 16 amino acids. Per the germline V gene, CDR1 is SGHRS and CDR2 is YFSETQ. J gave up 5 bases and V 0 bases, and 4 bases lay outside the gene matches. The CDR3 loop reads CASSLGLAGGYETQYF. The CDR3 region has the DNA TGCGCCAGCAGCTTGGGACTAGCGGGGGGTTACGAGACCCAGTACTTC.

V is TRBV28 and J is TRBJ2-2, with TRBD1 as a possible D gene (7 bases). V lost 6 bases to trimming and J lost 1 base, with 18 bases between them. This CDR3 contains 17 residues. Per germline, CDR1 MDHEN and CDR2 SYDVKM. This chain's CDR3 is CASRPPQGGLNTGELFF. The CDR3 DNA follows: TGTGCCAGCAGACCACCCCAGGGGGGTTTGAACACCGGGGAGCTGTTTTTT.

The chain is built from TRBV6-1 and TRBJ1-1; 9 nucleotides align to TRBD1. The germline V gene encodes CDR1 MNHNS and CDR2 SASEGT. The CDR3 contains 18 residues. V lost 5 bases, J lost 1 base, and 14 bases stayed unmatched. Here the CDR3 reads CASSIRNLQGAGNTEAFF. CDR3 in DNA: TGTGCCAGCAGTATCCGAAATTTACAGGGGGCAGGGAACACTGAAGCTTTCTTT.

This clonotype occurred a few times. The chain's CDR3 is CASSFSTSGYTF. CDR3 nucleotide sequence: TGTGCCAGCAGTTTCTCGACGAGTGGCTACACCTTC. V gene TRBV12-3 or TRBV12-4 combines with J gene TRBJ1-2; no reliable D call. Trimming stripped 3 bases from V and 7 bases from J, with 9 bases between. CDR3 size: 12 residues.

The chain is built from TRBV7-9 and TRBJ1-2, with TRBD1 matching over 7 bases. This CDR3 contains 14 residues. Germline V gene sequence: CDR1 SEHNR, CDR2 FQNEAQ (reference sequence). Germline trimming cut 5 bases from V and 2 bases from J; bases unmatched to any gene: 5. The CDR3, as DNA: TGTGCCAGCAGCGCGACAGGGATGAACTATGGCTACACCTTC. Protein: CASSATGMNYGYTF.

This sequence joins TRBV6-1 and TRBJ1-5; D remains unclear. The CDR3 spans 14 residues. Germline CDR1 MNHNS, CDR2 SASEGT. Trimming removed 2 bases from V and 7 bases from J, with 12 bases in between. The CDR3 DNA follows: TGTGCCAGCAGTGAAAGGGAAATCTTACAGCCCCAGCATTTT. It is translated as CASSEREILQPQHF.

The chain carries TRBV6-5 and TRBJ2-5, with D unresolved. Germline V lookup: CDR1 MNHEY, CDR2 SVGAGI. Trimming took off 0 bases at V and 7 bases at J, with 9 bases between the two ends. The CDR3 totals 13 residues. The CDR3 loop reads CASSYSSLVTQYF. CDR3 DNA: TGTGCCAGCAGTTACTCGAGTCTCGTGACCCAGTACTTC.

This clonotype has just one count. The CDR3 here is CASSSQTRGGAIDTQYF. The CDR3 DNA sequence: TGTGCCAGCAGCTCTCAAACGCGCGGGGGGGCGATAGATACGCAGTATTTT. This chain joins TRBV5-6 and TRBJ2-3; TRBD2 matches 9 bases. J gave up 5 bases and V 3 bases, and 13 bases lay outside the gene matches. In germline, CDR1 is SGHDT, CDR2 YYEEEE. This CDR3 is 17 amino acids long.

This clonotype occurred a few times. The V and J genes are TRBV30 and TRBJ2-7; 7 bases agree with TRBD1. The CDR3 loop spans 11 amino acids. Per germline, CDR1 GTSNPN and CDR2 SVGIG (reference sequence). The V gene end was trimmed by 7 bases and the J gene end by 3 bases; junction bases not matched to a gene: 3. The CDR3 reads CALYRGYEQYF. The CDR3, as DNA: TGTGCCTTATACAGGGGCTACGAGCAGTACTTC.

The chain links TRBV20-1 to TRBJ2-3; D uncertain. CDR1 is DFQATT, CDR2 SNEGSKA, per germline (reference sequence). This CDR3 is built from 11 residues. The V end was cut by 6 bases, the J end by 3 bases, with 7 bases between. The CDR3 spells CSATQTDTQYF. The CDR3 nucleotides read TGCAGTGCAACCCAGACAGATACGCAGTATTTT.

In this sample, this clonotype turned up once. This chain links TRBV2 with TRBJ1-6; D is perhaps TRBD1 (6 bases). V gave up 6 bases and J gave up 11 bases, with 14 bases separating them. This CDR3 region has 13 residues. Germline V lookup: CDR1 SNHLY, CDR2 FYNNEI. Here the CDR3 reads CASSLSQGTPLHF. CDR3 bases: TGTGCCAGCAGCCTATCACAGGGTACACCCCTCCACTTT.

This chain uses TRBV11-2 with TRBJ2-2, with a tentative D call TRBD1 (5 bases). Germline V lookup: CDR1 SGHAT, CDR2 FQNNGV. CDR3 size: 13 residues. Trimming pared 0 bases from V and 7 bases from J, leaving 6 bases between. CDR3: CASSLDRGGELFF. The DNA for the CDR3 is TGTGCCAGCAGCTTAGATAGGGGCGGGGAGCTGTTTTTT.

The chain carries TRBV7-2 and TRBJ2-5, with 11 bases that match TRBD2. The CDR3 spans 15 residues. V shed 4 bases, J shed 2 bases, and the junction held 3 bases outside the gene matches. Germline-derived CDR1 and CDR2 are SGHTA and FQGNSA. The CDR3 here is CASSSRLAGQETQYF. DNA for the CDR3: TGTGCCAGCAGCTCGAGACTAGCGGGGCAAGAGACCCAGTACTTC.

This clonotype occurred a few times. The rearrangement joins TRBV5-8 to TRBJ2-5; either TRBD1 or TRBD2 may supply D (5 bases each). CDR1 is SGHTS, CDR2 YDEGEE, per germline. The CDR3 runs to 14 residues. V was shortened by 4 bases and J by 5 bases, with 15 bases between the two germline ends. For the CDR3, the DNA is TGTGCCAGCAGCACAGGACTCGGTTTGGAGACCCAGTACTTC. Encoded protein: CASSTGLGLETQYF.

The chain recombines TRBV20-1 with TRBJ1-1; no definite D call. This CDR3 comprises 11 residues. The V gene lost 3 bases and the J gene lost 2 bases, with 4 bases spanning the gap. CDR1 is DFQATT and CDR2 is SNEGSKA in the germline V gene (reference sequence). The CDR3 loop reads CSASDNTEAFF. The CDR3 DNA sequence: TGCAGTGCTAGTGATAACACTGAAGCTTTCTTT.

The rearrangement joins TRBV6-1 to TRBJ1-6; D is unclear. Germline CDR1 reads MNHNS; CDR2 reads SASEGT. The V gene lost 2 bases and the J gene lost 9 bases, with 11 bases spanning the gap. The CDR3 is made up of 14 amino acids. The CDR3 coding sequence is TGTGCCAGCAGTGAATTACAAGTATCTTCACCCCTCCACTTT. This encodes CASSELQVSSPLHF.

The rearrangement uses TRBV7-9 and TRBJ1-6; 7 bases align to TRBD1. Trimming removed 5 bases from V and 7 bases from J; junction bases left unmatched: 5. The germline CDR1 and CDR2 sequences are SEHNR and FQNEAQ (reference sequence). This CDR3 has 14 amino acids. The CDR3 bases are TGTGCCAGCAGCCCTGCGGGACAGAATTCACCCCTCCACTTT. Translated, it gives CASSPAGQNSPLHF.

In this sample, this clonotype turned up a few times. The chain combines TRBV5-1 with TRBJ2-3; D is uncertain. This CDR3 is built from 14 residues. V lost 1 base to trimming and J lost 4 bases, with 10 bases between them. Germline V CDR1 and CDR2: SGHRS, YFSETQ. Written as DNA, the CDR3 is TGCGCCAGCAGCTTGTCGCCGTGGGCAGATACGCAGTATTTT. Amino acids: CASSLSPWADTQYF.

The chain carries TRBV12-3 or TRBV12-4 and TRBJ2-7, with TRBD2 identical over 11 bases. The CDR3 contains 18 residues. Trimming cost V 5 bases and J 2 bases; bases outside gene matches: 14. The CDR3 DNA is TGTGCCAGCAGTCACAACTCGTGGTTGACTAGCGGGACCTACGAGCAGTACTTC. Its protein product is CASSHNSWLTSGTYEQYF.

In this sample, this clonotype turned up once. The J gene is TRBJ2-2, the V gene TRBV20-1, with 10 bases lining up with TRBD2. Trimming removed 0 bases from V and 6 bases from J; junction bases left unmatched: 7. The germline CDR1 and CDR2 sequences are DFQATT and SNEGSKA (reference sequence). CDR3 length: 16 amino acids. The CDR3 DNA reads as TGCAGTGCTAGAGACCCTAGCGGGAGATCTTCCGGGGAGCTGTTTTTT. Its protein is CSARDPSGRSSGELFF.

V gene TRBV20-1 combines with J gene TRBJ2-3, with 11 bases identical to TRBD2. This CDR3 spans 14 amino acids. V lost 4 bases and J lost 4; bases outside the gene matches: 4. The germline gives CDR1 DFQATT, CDR2 SNEGSKA (reference sequence). The DNA for the CDR3 is TGCAGTGCTACACTAGCGGGAGCCGCAGATACGCAGTATTTT. This gives the protein CSATLAGAADTQYF.

The chain links TRBV6-2 or TRBV6-3 to TRBJ2-5; weak D call: TRBD2 (5 bases). Germline V gene lookup returns CDR1 MNHEY and CDR2 SVGEGT. The CDR3 has 12 amino acids. V was clipped by 8 bases and J by 8 bases, with 15 bases between them. CDR3 sequence: CASGETAVTQYF. CDR3 nucleotide sequence: TGTGCCAGCGGGGAGACGGCCGTTACCCAGTACTTC.

The rearrangement joins TRBV20-1 to TRBJ2-5; 8 positions agree with TRBD2. Per the germline V gene, CDR1 is DFQATT and CDR2 is SNEGSKA (reference sequence). Germline trimming cut 0 bases from V and 4 bases from J; bases unmatched to any gene: 4. This CDR3 has 14 amino acids. CDR3 coding DNA: TGCAGTGCTAGAGATTTTGCGGGAGGAGAGACCCAGTACTTC. This gives the protein CSARDFAGGETQYF.